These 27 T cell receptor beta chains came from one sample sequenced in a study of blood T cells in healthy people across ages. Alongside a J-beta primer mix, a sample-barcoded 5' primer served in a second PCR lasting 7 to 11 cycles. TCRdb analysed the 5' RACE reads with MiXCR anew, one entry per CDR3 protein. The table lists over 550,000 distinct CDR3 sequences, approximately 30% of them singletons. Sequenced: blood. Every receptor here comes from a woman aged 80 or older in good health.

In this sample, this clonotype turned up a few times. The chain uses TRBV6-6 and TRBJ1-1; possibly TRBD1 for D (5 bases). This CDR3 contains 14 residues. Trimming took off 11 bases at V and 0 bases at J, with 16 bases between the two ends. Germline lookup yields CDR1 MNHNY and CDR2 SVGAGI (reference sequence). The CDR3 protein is CALGSSTVNTEAFF. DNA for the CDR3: TGTGCCCTAGGAAGCTCGACAGTGAACACTGAAGCTTTCTTT.

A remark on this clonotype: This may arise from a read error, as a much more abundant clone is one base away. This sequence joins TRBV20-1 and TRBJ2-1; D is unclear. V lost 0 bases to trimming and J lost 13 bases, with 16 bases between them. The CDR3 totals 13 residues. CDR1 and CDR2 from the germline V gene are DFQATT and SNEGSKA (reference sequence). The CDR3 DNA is TGCAGTGCTAGAGATCCCAGTTTAAAGACCCAGTTCTTC. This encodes CSARDPSLKTQFF.

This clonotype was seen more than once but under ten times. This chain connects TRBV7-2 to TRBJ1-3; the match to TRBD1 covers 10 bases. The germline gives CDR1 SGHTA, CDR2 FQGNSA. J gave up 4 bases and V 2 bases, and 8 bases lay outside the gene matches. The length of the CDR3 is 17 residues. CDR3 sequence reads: CASSLKGTGVAGNTIYF. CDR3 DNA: TGTGCCAGCAGCTTAAAGGGGACAGGGGTGGCCGGAAACACCATATATTTT.

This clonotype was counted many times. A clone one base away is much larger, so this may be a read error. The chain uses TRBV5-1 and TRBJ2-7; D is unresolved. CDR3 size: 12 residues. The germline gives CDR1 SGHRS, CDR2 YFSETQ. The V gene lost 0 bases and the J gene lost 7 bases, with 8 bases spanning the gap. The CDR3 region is CASSLGYNEQYF. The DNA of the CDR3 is TGCGCCAGCAGCTTGGGCTACAATGAGCAGTACTTC.

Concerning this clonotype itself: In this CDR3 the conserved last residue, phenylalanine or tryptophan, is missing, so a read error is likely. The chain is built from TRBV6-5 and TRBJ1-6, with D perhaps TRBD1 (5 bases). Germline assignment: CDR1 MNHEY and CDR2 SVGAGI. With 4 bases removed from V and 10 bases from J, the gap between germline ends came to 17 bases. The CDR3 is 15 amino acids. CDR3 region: CASSSLKGEGSPLHL. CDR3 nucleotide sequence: TGTGCCAGCAGTTCCTTAAAAGGGGAAGGATCACCCCTCCACTTG.

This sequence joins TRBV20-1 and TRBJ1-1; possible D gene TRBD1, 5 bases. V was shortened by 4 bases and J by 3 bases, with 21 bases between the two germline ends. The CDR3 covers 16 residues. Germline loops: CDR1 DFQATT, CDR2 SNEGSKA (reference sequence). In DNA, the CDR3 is TGCAGTGCTAAGGGGCCCTCGGCGGAGGGATACACTGAAGCTTTCTTT. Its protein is CSAKGPSAEGYTEAFF.

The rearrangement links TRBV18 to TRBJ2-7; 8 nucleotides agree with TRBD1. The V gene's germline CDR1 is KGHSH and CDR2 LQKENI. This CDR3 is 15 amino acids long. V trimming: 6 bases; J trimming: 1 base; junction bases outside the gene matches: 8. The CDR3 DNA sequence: TGTGCCAGCTCGGTGGACAGGGCGATATCCTACGAGCAGTACTTC. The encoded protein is CASSVDRAISYEQYF. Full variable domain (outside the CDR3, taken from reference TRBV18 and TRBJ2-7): NAGVMQNPRHLVRRRGQEARLRCSPMKGHSHVYWYRQLPEEGLKFMVYLQKENIIDESGMPKERFSAEFPKEGPSILRIQQVVRGDSAAYFCASSVDRAISYEQYFGPGTRLTVT.

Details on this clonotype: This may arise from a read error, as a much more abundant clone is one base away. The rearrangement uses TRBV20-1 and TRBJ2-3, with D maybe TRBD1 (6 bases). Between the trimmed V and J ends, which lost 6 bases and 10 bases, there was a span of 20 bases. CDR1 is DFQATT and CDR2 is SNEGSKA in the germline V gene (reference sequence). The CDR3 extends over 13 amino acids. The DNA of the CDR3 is TGCAGTGCCCTCCTAGGGGGTAGGGATGCGCAGTATTTT. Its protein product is CSALLGGRDAQYF.

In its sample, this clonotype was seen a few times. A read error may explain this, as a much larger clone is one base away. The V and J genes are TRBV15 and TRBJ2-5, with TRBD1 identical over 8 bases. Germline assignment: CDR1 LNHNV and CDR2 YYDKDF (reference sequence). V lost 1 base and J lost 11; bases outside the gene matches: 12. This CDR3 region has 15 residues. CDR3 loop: CATSRAGTGRNEQYF. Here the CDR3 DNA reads TGTGCCACCAGCAGAGCCGGGACAGGACGCAATGAGCAGTACTTC.

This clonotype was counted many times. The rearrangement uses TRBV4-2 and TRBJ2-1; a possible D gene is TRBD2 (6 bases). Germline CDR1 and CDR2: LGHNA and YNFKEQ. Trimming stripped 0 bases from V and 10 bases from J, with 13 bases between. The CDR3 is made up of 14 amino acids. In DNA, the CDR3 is TGTGCCAGCAGCCAAGAACTAGCCGCTTCGGAGCAGTTCTTC. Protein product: CASSQELAASEQFF.

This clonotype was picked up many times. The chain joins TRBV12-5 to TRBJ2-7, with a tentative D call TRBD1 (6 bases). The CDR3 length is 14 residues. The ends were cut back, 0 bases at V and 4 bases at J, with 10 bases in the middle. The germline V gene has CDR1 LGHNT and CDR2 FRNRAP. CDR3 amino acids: CASGLVRGWYEQYF. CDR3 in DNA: TGTGCTAGTGGTTTGGTTAGGGGGTGGTACGAGCAGTACTTC.

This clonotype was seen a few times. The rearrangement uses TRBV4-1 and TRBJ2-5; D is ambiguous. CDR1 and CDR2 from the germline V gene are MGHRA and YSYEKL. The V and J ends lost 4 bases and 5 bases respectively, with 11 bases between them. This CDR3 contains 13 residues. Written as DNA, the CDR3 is TGCGCCAGCAGCCGAGTAGCATCGGAGACCCAGTACTTC. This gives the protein CASSRVASETQYF.

The CDR3 region has the DNA TGCAGCGTCGTCCCCCGGGACATAGCGTACCAAGAGACCCAGTACTTC. This translates into CSVVPRDIAYQETQYF. V usage is TRBV29-1 and J usage is TRBJ2-5; a possible D gene is TRBD1 (6 bases). The V end lost 6 bases, the J end lost 0 bases, and 20 bases lay between the germline ends. The CDR3 runs to 16 residues. Germline-derived CDR1 and CDR2 are SQVTM and ANQGSEA.

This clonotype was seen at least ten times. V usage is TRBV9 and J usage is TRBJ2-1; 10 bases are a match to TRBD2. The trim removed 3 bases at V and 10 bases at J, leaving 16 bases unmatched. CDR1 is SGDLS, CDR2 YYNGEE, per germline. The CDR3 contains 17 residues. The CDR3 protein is CASSAPQVAGGRREQFF. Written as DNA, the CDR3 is TGTGCCAGCAGCGCCCCCCAAGTAGCGGGGGGCCGGAGGGAGCAGTTCTTC. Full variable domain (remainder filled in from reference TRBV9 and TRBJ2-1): DSGVTQTPKHLITATGQRVTLRCSPRSGDLSVYWYQQSLDQGLQFLIQYYNGEERAKGNILERFSAQQFPDLHSELNLSSLELGDSALYFCASSAPQVAGGRREQFFGPGTRLTVL.

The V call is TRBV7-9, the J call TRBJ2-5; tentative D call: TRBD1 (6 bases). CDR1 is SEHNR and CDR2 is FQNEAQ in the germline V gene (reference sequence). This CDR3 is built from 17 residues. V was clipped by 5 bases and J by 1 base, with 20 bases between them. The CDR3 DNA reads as TGTGCCAGCAGCCCGAGAATGCAGGGACATGGCCAAGAGACCCAGTACTTC. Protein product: CASSPRMQGHGQETQYF.

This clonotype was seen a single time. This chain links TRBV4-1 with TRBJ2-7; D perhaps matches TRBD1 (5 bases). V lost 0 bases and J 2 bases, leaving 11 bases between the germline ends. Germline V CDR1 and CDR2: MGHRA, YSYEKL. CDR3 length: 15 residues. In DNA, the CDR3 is TGCGCCAGCAGCCAAGAAAGGATACAGGCCTACGAGCAGTACTTC. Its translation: CASSQERIQAYEQYF.

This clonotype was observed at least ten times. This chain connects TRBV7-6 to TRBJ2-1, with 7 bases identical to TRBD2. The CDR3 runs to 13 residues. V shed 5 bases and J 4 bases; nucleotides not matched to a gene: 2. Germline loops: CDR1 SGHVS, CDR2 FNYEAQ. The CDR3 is CASSRAGYNEQFF. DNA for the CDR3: TGTGCCAGCAGCCGAGCGGGGTACAATGAGCAGTTCTTC.

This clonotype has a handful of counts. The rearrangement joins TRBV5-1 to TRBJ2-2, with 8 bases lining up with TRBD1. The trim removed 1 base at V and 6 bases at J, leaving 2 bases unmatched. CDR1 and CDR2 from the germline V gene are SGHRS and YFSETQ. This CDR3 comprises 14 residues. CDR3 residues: CASSLTRGPGELFF. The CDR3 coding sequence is TGCGCCAGCAGCTTGACCAGGGGGCCCGGGGAGCTGTTTTTT.

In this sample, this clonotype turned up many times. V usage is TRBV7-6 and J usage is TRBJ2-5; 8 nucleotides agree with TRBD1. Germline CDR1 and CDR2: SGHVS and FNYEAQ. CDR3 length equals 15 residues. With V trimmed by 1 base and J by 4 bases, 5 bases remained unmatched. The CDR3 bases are TGTGCCAGCAGCTTAGGGACAGGGCCGGCAGAGACCCAGTACTTC. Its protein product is CASSLGTGPAETQYF.

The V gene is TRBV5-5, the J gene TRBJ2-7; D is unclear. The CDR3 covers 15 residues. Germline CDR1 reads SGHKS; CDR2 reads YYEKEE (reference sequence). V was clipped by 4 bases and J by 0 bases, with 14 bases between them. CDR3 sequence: CASSPFEVSSYEQYF. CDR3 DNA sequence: TGTGCCAGCAGCCCCTTCGAGGTGAGCTCCTACGAGCAGTACTTC. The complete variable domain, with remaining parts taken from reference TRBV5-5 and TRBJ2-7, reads DAGVTQSPTHLIKTRGQQVTLRCSPISGHKSVSWYQQVLGQGPQFIFQYYEKEERGRGNFPDRFSARQFPNYSSELNVNALLLGDSALYLCASSPFEVSSYEQYFGPGTRLTVT.

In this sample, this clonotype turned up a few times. The CDR3 protein is CASSEGNRAYGYTF. For the CDR3, the DNA is TGTGCCAGCAGTGAGGGCAACAGGGCTTATGGCTACACCTTC. This chain joins TRBV25-1 and TRBJ1-2; a weak D match, TRBD1 (6 bases). This CDR3 spans 14 amino acids. V lost 3 bases and J lost 5, with 13 bases in between. CDR1 and CDR2 (germline): MGHDK, SYGVNS.

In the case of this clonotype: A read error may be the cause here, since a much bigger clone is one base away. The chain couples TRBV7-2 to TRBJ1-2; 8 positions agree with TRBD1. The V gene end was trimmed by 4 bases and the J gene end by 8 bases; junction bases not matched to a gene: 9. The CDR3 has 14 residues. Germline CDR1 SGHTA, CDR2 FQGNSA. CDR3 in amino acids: CASSCAGGAEGYTF. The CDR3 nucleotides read TGTGCCAGCAGCTGTGCAGGGGGCGCGGAAGGCTACACCTTC.

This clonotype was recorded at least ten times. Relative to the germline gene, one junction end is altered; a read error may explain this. The CDR3 coding sequence is TGTGCTAGCAGCTTAGGGGTCTCCGAGACCCAGTACTTC. Translation: CASSLGVSETQYF. The chain carries TRBV7-7 and TRBJ2-5; possibly TRBD1 for D (5 bases). CDR1 SSHAT and CDR2 FNYEAQ come from the germline V gene (reference sequence). The CDR3 spans 13 residues.

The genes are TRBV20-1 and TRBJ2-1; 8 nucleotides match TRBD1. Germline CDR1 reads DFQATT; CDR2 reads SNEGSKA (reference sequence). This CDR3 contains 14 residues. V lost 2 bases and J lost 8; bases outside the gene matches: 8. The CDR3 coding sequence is TGCAGTGCTAGAAAGACAGGGGCGGGTGATGAGCAGTTCTTC. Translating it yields CSARKTGAGDEQFF.

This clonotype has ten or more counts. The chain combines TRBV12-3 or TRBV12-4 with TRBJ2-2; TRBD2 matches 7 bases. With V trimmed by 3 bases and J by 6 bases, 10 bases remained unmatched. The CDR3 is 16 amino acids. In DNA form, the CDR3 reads TGTGCCAGCAGTTTCTTCGCTAGCGGAGGGGCCGGGGAGCTGTTTTTT. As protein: CASSFFASGGAGELFF.

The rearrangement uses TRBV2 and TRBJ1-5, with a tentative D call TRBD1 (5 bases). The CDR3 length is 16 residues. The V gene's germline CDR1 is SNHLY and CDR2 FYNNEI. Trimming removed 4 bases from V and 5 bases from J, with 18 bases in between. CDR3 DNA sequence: TGTGCCAGCAGTGGGGGGAGTAGGGGCGGGGATCAGCCCCAGCATTTT. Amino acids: CASSGGSRGGDQPQHF. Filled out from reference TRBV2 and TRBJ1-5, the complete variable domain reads EPEVTQTPSHQVTQMGQEVILRCVPISNHLYFYWYRQILGQKVEFLVSFYNNEISEKSEIFDDQFSVERPDGSNFTLKIRSTKLEDSAMYFCASSGGSRGGDQPQHFGDGTRLSIL.

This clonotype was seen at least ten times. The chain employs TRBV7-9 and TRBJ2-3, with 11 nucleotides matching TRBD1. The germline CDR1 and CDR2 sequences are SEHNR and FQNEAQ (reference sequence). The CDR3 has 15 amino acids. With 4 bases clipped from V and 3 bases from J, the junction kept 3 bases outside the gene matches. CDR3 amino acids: CASSSRDRGTDTQYF. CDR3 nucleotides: TGTGCCAGCAGCTCCCGGGACAGGGGGACAGATACGCAGTATTTT.